These 14 T cell receptor beta chains originate from one sample sequenced in a study of T cell responses to AZD1222 COVID-19 vaccine. Using immunoSEQ multiplex PCR, the repertoire was profiled, and TCRdb retains in-frame clones only, with some absent. The table shows about 140,000 clones, with 92% occurring only once. The starting material was peripheral blood, obtained 28 days after the second AZD1222 dose. The receptors here all came from an adult who received the AZD1222 COVID-19 vaccine.

The chain is built from TRBV5-1 and TRBJ1-6, with 9 bases fitting TRBD1. The CDR3 has 18 residues. V gave up 3 bases and J gave up 0 bases; unmatched junction bases: 7. In germline, CDR1 is SGHRS, CDR2 YFSETQ. The CDR3 loop is CASSYRTGASSYNSPLHF. CDR3 in DNA: TGCGCCAGCAGCTACCGGACAGGGGCGAGCTCCTATAATTCACCCCTCCACTTT. The whole variable domain, filled in from reference TRBV5-1 and TRBJ1-6, reads KAGVTQTPRYLIKTRGQQVTLSCSPISGHRSVSWYQQTPGQGLQFLFEYFSETQRNKGNFPGRFSGRQFSNSRSEMNVSTLELGDSALYLCASSYRTGASSYNSPLHFGNGTRLTVT.

There are a few counts of this clone. This rearrangement joins TRBV4-2 to TRBJ1-5; a weak D match, TRBD1 (5 bases). Germline lookup yields CDR1 LGHNA and CDR2 YNFKEQ. This CDR3 has 13 residues. V lost 4 bases and J 7 bases, leaving 11 bases between the germline ends. The CDR3 loop is CASSRGGGQPQHF. The CDR3 DNA sequence: TGTGCCAGCAGCCGGGGGGGAGGGCAGCCCCAGCATTTT.

The J gene is TRBJ2-7, the V gene TRBV3-1 (or the pseudogene TRBV3-2); tentatively, D is TRBD2 (6 bases). The V end lost 6 bases, the J end lost 2 bases, and 11 bases lay between the germline ends. The CDR3 contains 13 residues. The germline V gene encodes CDR1 LGHDT and CDR2 YNNKEL (reference sequence). As DNA, the CDR3 is TGTGCCAGCAGTCCGGGACTTCCCTACGAGCAGTACTTC. Translated: CASSPGLPYEQYF.

This clone is a singleton in its sample. V usage is TRBV7-3 and J usage is TRBJ1-1; 9 positions match TRBD1. This CDR3 contains 15 residues. Germline CDR1 reads SGHTA; CDR2 reads FQGTGA. V was clipped by 2 bases and J by 4 bases; unmatched bases: 5. CDR3 nucleotides: TGTGCCAGCAGCTTAGGGGACAGGGTTTTCACTGAAGCTTTCTTT. This encodes CASSLGDRVFTEAFF. The full variable domain, in which reference TRBV7-3 and TRBJ1-1 provide the parts outside the CDR3, is GAGVSQTPSNKVTEKGKYVELRCDPISGHTALYWYRQSLGQGPEFLIYFQGTGAADDSGLPNDRFFAVRPEGSVSTLKIQRTERGDSAVYLCASSLGDRVFTEAFFGQGTRLTVV.

The chain employs TRBV7-9 and TRBJ1-1; 10 bases match TRBD1. Germline assignment: CDR1 SEHNR and CDR2 FQNEAQ (reference sequence). This CDR3 spans 14 amino acids. The V and J ends lost 5 bases and 5 bases, in that order; junction bases with no gene match: 5. CDR3: CASSPGQGRTEAFF. In nucleotides, the CDR3 is TGTGCCAGCAGCCCGGGACAGGGGAGGACTGAAGCTTTCTTT.

V gene TRBV6-5 combines with J gene TRBJ1-5; perhaps TRBD1 as D (5 bases). The CDR3 consists of 12 residues. CDR1 is MNHEY and CDR2 is SVGAGI in the germline V gene. V shed 11 bases and J shed 4 bases, with 12 bases lying between them. The CDR3 loop reads CALGVGNQPQHF. The CDR3 nucleotides are TGTGCCCTAGGGGTAGGTAATCAGCCCCAGCATTTT.

The chain carries TRBV28 and TRBJ1-6; 9 bases match TRBD1. The CDR3 totals 15 residues. The junction had 10 bases not matched to a gene; V was cut back by 6 bases and J by 10 bases. The germline V gene has CDR1 MDHEN and CDR2 SYDVKM. The CDR3 protein is CASRTARTGVSPLHF. The CDR3, as DNA: TGTGCCAGCAGGACCGCTAGGACAGGGGTCTCACCCCTCCACTTT.

The rearrangement links TRBV13 to TRBJ2-3; no reliable D call. With 1 base removed from V and 0 bases from J, the gap between germline ends came to 11 bases. The CDR3 runs to 16 residues. The germline gives CDR1 PRHDT, CDR2 FYEKMQ (reference sequence). CDR3 coding DNA: TGTGCCAGCAGCTTAGATGCGGACCCTAGCACAGATACGCAGTATTTT. It translates to CASSLDADPSTDTQYF. Looking up the rest from reference TRBV13 and TRBJ2-3 gives the full variable domain: AAGVIQSPRHLIKEKRETATLKCYPIPRHDTVYWYQQGPGQDPQFLISFYEKMQSDKGSIPDRFSAQQFSDYHSELNMSSLELGDSALYFCASSLDADPSTDTQYFGPGTRLTVL.

The chain uses TRBV13 and TRBJ2-2; tentatively, D is TRBD2 (5 bases). Trimming took 2 bases from V and 7 from J, leaving 8 bases between them. Germline V gene lookup returns CDR1 PRHDT and CDR2 FYEKMQ (reference sequence). CDR3 length: 13 residues. This CDR3 reads CASSLITSGELFF. The CDR3 DNA follows: TGTGCCAGCAGCTTAATCACTAGCGGGGAGCTGTTTTTT.

This clone was seen only once. The V gene is TRBV25-1, the J gene TRBJ1-1; D perhaps matches TRBD1 (5 bases). Germline V gene sequence: CDR1 MGHDK, CDR2 SYGVNS. The CDR3 runs to 15 residues. Trimming stripped 3 bases from V and 0 bases from J, with 11 bases between. CDR3 in amino acids: CASSDDSIMNTEAFF. For the CDR3, the DNA is TGTGCCAGCAGTGACGACAGTATCATGAACACTGAAGCTTTCTTT.

Worth noting for this clone: This sample also contains other DNA sequences that code for the same CDR3. V usage is TRBV2 and J usage is TRBJ1-2, with D possibly TRBD1 on 5 matching bases. CDR3 length: 12 amino acids. Looked up from germline, CDR1 is SNHLY and CDR2 is FYNNEI. Trimming removed 4 bases from V and 5 bases from J, with 8 bases in between. CDR3: CASSGDSYGYTF. The CDR3, as DNA: TGTGCCAGCAGTGGAGACAGTTATGGCTACACCTTC. Looking up the rest from reference TRBV2 and TRBJ1-2 gives the full variable domain: EPEVTQTPSHQVTQMGQEVILRCVPISNHLYFYWYRQILGQKVEFLVSFYNNEISEKSEIFDDQFSVERPDGSNFTLKIRSTKLEDSAMYFCASSGDSYGYTFGSGTRLTVV.

The chain joins TRBV9 to TRBJ2-1, with 14 bases aligning to TRBD2. In germline, CDR1 is SGDLS, CDR2 YYNGEE. The CDR3 covers 15 residues. V dropped 2 bases and J dropped 8; count of bases not matched to a gene: 3. CDR3 protein: CASSVGLAGDDEQFF. The CDR3 DNA reads as TGTGCCAGCAGCGTGGGACTAGCGGGAGACGATGAGCAGTTCTTC.

The chain is built from TRBV7-2 and TRBJ2-1; D gene uncertain. Trimming cost V 3 bases and J 6 bases, with 12 bases left between them. The CDR3 extends over 14 amino acids. Germline lookup yields CDR1 SGHTA and CDR2 FQGNSA. DNA for the CDR3: TGTGCCAGCAGCTTTAAACGGCCAAGCAATGAGCAGTTCTTC. As protein: CASSFKRPSNEQFF.

The chain uses TRBV12-3 or TRBV12-4 and TRBJ1-1, with D tentatively TRBD1 (6 bases). V was pared by 10 bases and J by 3 bases, with 15 bases between. The CDR3 has 13 residues. The CDR3 is CATRDTTYTEAFF. The CDR3 DNA sequence: TGTGCCACGAGGGACACGACTTACACTGAAGCTTTCTTT.